This TCR beta chain appears in the sequencing data of a study of cytomegalovirus exposure and HLA in healthy donors. Study-level findings and limits: Researchers counted 164 TCR beta chains as cytomegalovirus-associated.

The CDR3 length is 15 residues. Germline lookup yields CDR1 SGHDT and CDR2 YYEEEE. The V end lost 3 bases, the J end lost 0 bases, and 13 bases lay between the germline ends. Primers for the PCR totalled 60 Vbeta and 13 Jbeta. TCRdb's copy holds only in-frame clones and misses some; the assay was immunoSEQ multiplex PCR. Recorded for this sample: 130,000 to 150,000 clones. Turning to this clone: What it binds is not known.

The chain links TRBV5-6 to TRBJ2-7; possible D gene TRBD1, 5 bases. The sample consisted of PBMCs. The TCR comes from a man aged 40-49 years in good health and CMV-seronegative. The CDR3 DNA is TGTGCCAGCAGCTCCAGGGCGCTTATCTCCTACGAGCAGTACTTC. It translates to CASSSRALISYEQYF.